The clone carrying this T cell receptor (beta chain) appeared many times. TCRdb fed the reads into MiXCR, producing one record per CDR3 protein. The repertoire consists of approximately 550,000 distinct CDR3 sequences, with 16% occurring once and the leading ten covering more than 20%. This entry comes from a study of T cell repertoires in cytomegalovirus infection. Across the study: Indicated by public TCR beta signatures were CMV infection and matching HLA type.

The material sequenced was CD8+ T cells from PBMCs. This TCR derives from a human donor in good health (CMV status not recorded). Some clones in this sample may be carry-over from other donors' samples.

The CDR3 DNA is TGTGCCAGCAGTTTATATAGGAGCACGAACACTGAAGCTTTCTTT. As protein: CASSLYRSTNTEAFF. The chain has TRBV12-3 or TRBV12-4 and TRBJ1-1; no clear D gene. The germline V and J ends were trimmed by 2 bases and 1 base, with 11 bases remaining between them. The CDR3 loop spans 15 amino acids.